This T cell receptor (beta chain) was identified during a study of shared clonotypes between healthy human individuals. The CDR3 has 16 residues. Trimming removed 4 bases at V and 8 bases at J, with 18 bases between. Germline V CDR1 and CDR2: MNHEY, SVGAGI. Template for every sorted-subset replicate PCR totaled 200 to 250 ng DNA, some 30,000 T cell genomes. The table came from immunoSEQ multiplex PCR; TCRdb's copy has only in-frame clones and leaves some out. The sample records roughly 2 million clones, 85% to 95% being singletons. The study, taken as a whole, reports: Clonotype sharing levels among donors were expected to vary with sequencing depth. Some naive CD4 clonotypes, approximately 4.5%, turned up in common across a handful of donors. Sampling covered nothing but blood. Tissue TCR repertoires likely differ from those found in blood.

CD8 cells regarded as naive lacked CD45RO, were positively chosen for CCR7, and omitted terminally differentiated effector memory CD45RA+ cells. On this clone itself: Its specificity is unknown.

The chain joins TRBV6-5 to TRBJ1-6; no definite D call. The sample was naive CD8+ T cells sorted from blood. This sequence was found in a man aged 18 to 30 in good health. CDR3 sequence reads: CASSSTLLHNYSPLHF. Here the CDR3 DNA reads TGTGCCAGCAGTTCCACACTACTGCATAACTATTCACCCCTCCACTTT.